These 10 T cell receptor beta chains came from one sample sequenced in a study of T cell changes during pregnancy in multiple sclerosis. Measured with immunoSEQ multiplex PCR; TCRdb has only the in-frame clones, and not every one. The table includes about 20,000 clones, about 87% detected once. The source material was CD8+ T cells from peripheral blood mononuclear cells, sampled in the third trimester of pregnancy. Receptor source: a female donor in good health, enrolled as a control in a pregnancy study.

The V and J genes are TRBV18 and TRBJ2-1; a weak D match, TRBD2 (6 bases). CDR1 KGHSH and CDR2 LQKENI come from the germline V gene. The CDR3 runs to 13 residues. V lost 2 bases and J 9 bases, leaving 11 bases between the germline ends. The CDR3 protein is CASSPGLAPEQFF. The CDR3 DNA follows: TGTGCCAGCTCACCAGGGCTAGCGCCTGAGCAGTTCTTC.

Turning to this clone: Sequence at one end of the junction differs from germline and may be a read error. The V call is TRBV7-8, the J call TRBJ2-7, with 7 positions matching TRBD1. Germline loops: CDR1 SGHVS, CDR2 FQNEAQ. The CDR3 spans 16 residues. The CDR3 sequence: CASSLAPGQLVYEQYF. CDR3 DNA: TGTGCCAGCAGCCTAGCACCGGGACAGCTAGTTTACGAGCAGTACTTC.

The chain joins TRBV14 to TRBJ2-3; tentative D call: TRBD2 (5 bases). The CDR3 sequence is 13 residues long. Germline CDR1 reads SGHDN; CDR2 reads FVKESK. V dropped 7 bases and J dropped 6 bases, with 14 bases sitting between them. The CDR3 protein is CASTEVERDTQYF. Here the CDR3 DNA reads TGTGCCAGCACCGAAGTAGAGCGGGATACGCAGTATTTT.

The chain has TRBV30 and TRBJ1-5; 8 nucleotides line up with TRBD1. V lost 2 bases, J lost 4 bases, and 4 bases stayed unmatched. This CDR3 contains 14 residues. Germline V gene sequence: CDR1 GTSNPN, CDR2 SVGIG (reference sequence). This CDR3 reads CAWSPGQGNQPQHF. Written as DNA, the CDR3 is TGTGCCTGGAGTCCTGGACAGGGAAATCAGCCCCAGCATTTT.

The gene calls are TRBV5-1 and TRBJ1-1, with TRBD1 as a possible D gene (6 bases). Germline V lookup: CDR1 SGHRS, CDR2 YFSETQ. The V and J ends lost 4 bases and 5 bases respectively, with 15 bases between them. CDR3 size: 14 residues. The CDR3 region has the DNA TGCGCCAGCAGCCCTTGGGGGCGCGGAACTGAAGCTTTCTTT. Protein sequence: CASSPWGRGTEAFF.

This sequence joins TRBV5-1 and TRBJ2-1; 12 nucleotides match TRBD2. V shed 6 bases, J shed 11 bases, and the junction held 12 bases outside the gene matches. CDR3 length equals 15 residues. Germline values: CDR1 SGHRS, CDR2 YFSETQ. The CDR3 DNA sequence: TGCGCCAGCACGCCGGCTAGCGGGGGGGGGTTGAAGCAGTTCTTC. Residues: CASTPASGGGLKQFF.

The chain joins TRBV5-6 to TRBJ1-2; 7 positions match TRBD1. The CDR3 covers 14 residues. Looked up from germline, CDR1 is SGHDT and CDR2 is YYEEEE. The V gene end was trimmed by 9 bases and the J gene end by 6 bases; junction bases not matched to a gene: 14. The CDR3 is CATKLDRVWDGYTF. CDR3 DNA: TGTGCCACGAAACTAGACAGGGTTTGGGATGGCTACACCTTC.

V is TRBV30 and J is TRBJ1-2; TRBD1 matches 8 bases. Germline V gene data show CDR1 as GTSNPN and CDR2 as SVGIG (reference sequence). The CDR3 is 16 residues long. Trimming at V came to 6 bases and at J to 0 bases, leaving 12 bases not matched to a gene. CDR3 in amino acids: CACGQIRDRTNYGYTF. The CDR3 nucleotides read TGTGCCTGCGGCCAGATCAGGGACAGGACTAACTATGGCTACACCTTC.

The DNA for the CDR3 is TGTGCCAGCAGCGCGGACAGTCGCGTCGAGCAGTACTTC. Its protein is CASSADSRVEQYF. The chain is built from TRBV9 and TRBJ2-7, with D perhaps TRBD1 (6 bases). The ends were cut back, 3 bases at V and 6 bases at J, with 13 bases in the middle. Germline CDR1 and CDR2: SGDLS and YYNGEE. The CDR3 is 13 amino acids.

This clone was counted a single time. The V and J genes are TRBV7-2 and TRBJ2-6; TRBD1 is a possible D gene (5 bases). V gave up 2 bases and J gave up 3 bases, with 11 bases separating them. This CDR3 contains 16 residues. From germline, CDR1 is SGHTA and CDR2 FQGNSA. The DNA for the CDR3 is TGTGCCAGCAGCTTACAGGGAACTTATGGGGCCAACGTCCTGACTTTC. The encoded protein is CASSLQGTYGANVLTF.